This record concerns one TCR beta chain sequence. The antigen is unknown. This CDR3 has 15 amino acids. Germline V gene data show CDR1 as MNHNS and CDR2 as SASEGT. V lost 5 bases and J lost 8, with 16 bases in between. TCRdb called the 5' RACE reads again in MiXCR, with one record for every CDR3 protein. The sample has 750,000 to 950,000 distinct CDR3 sequences; roughly an eighth are singletons. These data originate in a study of identical twins. Every donor was a healthy Caucasian. Points from the study as a whole: There was more out-of-frame TCR alpha sharing in monozygotic twins than models estimated. These conclusions were based on statistical analysis (cross-sectional, not following the same donors).

These sequences were also reported in another study, on yellow fever vaccine responses in identical twins.

Sequenced: PBMCs. This receptor was identified in a woman between 18 and 29 years old in good health. The genes are TRBV6-1 and TRBJ1-6, with TRBD1 as a possible D gene (5 bases). As DNA, the CDR3 is TGTGCCAGCAGTCGATCCGGGACCGAGTATTCACCCCTCCACTTT. Translation gives CASSRSGTEYSPLHF.